This T cell receptor (beta chain) is drawn from a study of CD8+ T cells in alopecia areata. About the research overall: Scalp area affected, as a percentage, set the severity score of treated patients. Regarding the study as a whole: Normal skin's resident alphabeta T cells are also sequenced in scalp samples.

Treatment meaning: oral pan-JAK inhibitor, 5-10 mg twice daily. Extracted RNA was reverse transcribed, and the resulting cDNA served as sequencing template. Generated by immunoSEQ multiplex PCR, the TCRdb table keeps only in-frame clones and is missing some. The data contain about 210,000 clones, under 40% of them singletons. CDR1 is SQVTM and CDR2 is ANQGSEA in the germline V gene. The CDR3 is 14 residues long. Trimming removed 0 bases at V and 1 base at J, with 9 bases between. With respect to this clone: Its antigen is as yet unknown.

Sequencing used CD4+ T cells sorted from blood, obtained at week 34, from a patient treated with tofacitinib. The chain is built from TRBV29-1 and TRBJ1-1, with unresolved D. This TCR was sampled from a human donor with alopecia areata. The CDR3 reads CSVEDRRRNTEAFF. Written as DNA, the CDR3 is TGCAGCGTTGAAGATCGGAGAAGGAACACTGAAGCTTTCTTT.